Listed below are T cell receptor beta chains from one sample, sequenced in a study of neoadjuvant nivolumab and ipilimumab in lung cancer. Produced via immunoSEQ multiplex PCR; TCRdb's table is partial and in-frame only. The data hold roughly 4,500 clones, with more than 60% observed a single time. Sequenced material: tumor tissue, taken after neoadjuvant nivolumab, alone or with ipilimumab, at or shortly before surgery. Receptors were obtained from an adult with non-small cell lung cancer. Both conserved end residues are part of each CDR3. The order of the fields is D gene, V gene, clone size, J gene, CDR3 DNA, CDR3 protein. A D gene is named only where the DNA matches it firmly. Some rows have no size entry. The others give once, few or many, or a class for an expanded clone.

TRBD2	TRBV9	-	TRBJ2-5	TGTGCCAGCAGCGTATCGGGGGGGAGAGAGACCCAGTACTTC	CASSVSGGRETQYF
-	TRBV6-4	-	TRBJ1-1	TGTGCCAGCAGGGCTAAATCGAACACTGAAGCTTTCTTT	CASRAKSNTEAFF
-	TRBV5-6	-	TRBJ1-1	TGTGCCAGCAGCCCGGCTTATCCGGGACGGATGAACACTGAAGCTTTCTTT	CASSPAYPGRMNTEAFF
TRBD2	TRBV27	-	TRBJ2-3	TGTGCCAGCAGTTTCGAGACTAGCGGGGTTAGCACAGATACGCAGTATTTT	CASSFETSGVSTDTQYF
-	TRBV7-9	-	TRBJ1-1	TGTGCCAGCAGCCCCCTAAGATCTGGAGCTTTCTTT	CASSPLRSGAFF
-	TRBV5-1	-	TRBJ2-3	TGCGCCAGCAGCTTGGGGGGACTTACTAGCACAGATACGCAGTATTTT	CASSLGGLTSTDTQYF
-	TRBV9	once	TRBJ2-1	TGTGCCAGCAGCGCCAGACAGTACAATGAGCAGTTCTTC	CASSARQYNEQFF
-	TRBV9	-	TRBJ1-2	TGTGCCAGCAGCGTCACCGGGACCGTTGGCTACACCTTC	CASSVTGTVGYTF
TRBD1	TRBV7-2	-	TRBJ2-7	TGTGCCAGCAGCTTACCGGGACAGGGAACTTACGAGCAGTACTTC	CASSLPGQGTYEQYF
TRBD1	TRBV4-1	once	TRBJ1-2	TGCGCCAGCAGCCGAACTGGGGACAGGGGGAGTAACTATGGCTACACCTTC	CASSRTGDRGSNYGYTF
TRBD1	TRBV28	-	TRBJ2-6	TGTGCCAGCAGTGGGACAGCTGGGGCCAACGTCCTGACTTTC	CASSGTAGANVLTF
TRBD1	TRBV4-3	-	TRBJ1-5	TGCGCCAGCAGCCAAGAAGAGAACAGGGGACCCCAGCATTTT	CASSQEENRGPQHF
-	TRBV9	few	TRBJ2-5	TGTGCCAGCAGCGTAGAAGTACACCAAGAGACCCAGTACTTC	CASSVEVHQETQYF
TRBD1	TRBV10-3	-	TRBJ1-2	TGTGCCACTACTTCGACAGGGAATAACTATGGCTACACCTTC	CATTSTGNNYGYTF
TRBD1	TRBV18	-	TRBJ1-1	TGTGCCAGCTCCGCGGACAGGGAAACTGAAGCTTTCTTT	CASSADRETEAFF
TRBD2	TRBV10-1	-	TRBJ2-1	TGCGCCAGCAGTGTTGGCGGGGGTACCGACAATGAGCAGTTCTTC	CASSVGGGTDNEQFF
-	TRBV6-6	-	TRBJ1-1	TGTGCCAGCAGCCCTACAAGAAACACTGAAGCTTTCTTT	CASSPTRNTEAFF
-	TRBV5-8	few	TRBJ1-2	TGTGCCAGCAACCAACGAGGGACCATAAACTATGGCTACACCTTC	CASNQRGTINYGYTF
TRBD1	TRBV4-3	-	TRBJ1-2	TGCGCCAGCAGCTACAGGGGGAATGGCTACACCTTC	CASSYRGNGYTF
TRBD2	TRBV18	-	TRBJ2-2	TGTGCCAGCTCGCCCCTAGCGGGGGTAAATGCCGGGGAGCTGTTTTTT	CASSPLAGVNAGELFF
-	TRBV5-4	once	TRBJ2-3	TGTGCCAGCAGCCAACACGGGGGGCTCGGGGATACGCAGTATTTT	CASSQHGGLGDTQYF
TRBD1	TRBV15	-	TRBJ2-1	TGTGCCACCTCCCCTCGACAGGGGTCTTATCAGTTCTTC	CATSPRQGSYQFF
-	TRBV5-4	-	TRBJ2-2	TGTGCCAGCAGCTTGGCCGAGGGAGGGGGCTACTCCACCGGGGAGCTGTTTTTT	CASSLAEGGGYSTGELFF
-	TRBV5-1	-	TRBJ2-1	TGCGCCAGCAGCTTCGGACAGAACAATGAGCAGTTCTTC	CASSFGQNNEQFF
TRBD1	TRBV15	-	TRBJ1-6	TGTGCCACCAGCAGAGATCCTTTGACAGGGGAAGGTTCACCCCTCCACTTT	CATSRDPLTGEGSPLHF
TRBD1	TRBV5-1	large	TRBJ1-6	TGCGCCAGCAGCCTCAAGGGACAGGGGGGTTCACCCCTCCACTTT	CASSLKGQGGSPLHF
TRBD1	TRBV5-5	-	TRBJ1-1	TGTGCCAGCAGTCCAACAGGGGGCCTAGCTTTCTTT	CASSPTGGLAFF
TRBD2	TRBV7-6	-	TRBJ2-1	TGTGCCAGCAGGCCCGGGGGGGGACCCTACAATGAGCAGTTCTTC	CASRPGGGPYNEQFF
TRBD1	TRBV4-3	-	TRBJ1-1	TGCGCCAGCAGCCAAGATGGGCAGGGGGACACTGAAGCTTTCTTT	CASSQDGQGDTEAFF
-	TRBV18	-	TRBJ2-1	TGTGCCAGCTCACCACCGTCCAGGGCCGACTACAATGAGCAGTTCTTC	CASSPPSRADYNEQFF
TRBD1	TRBV27	-	TRBJ2-3	TGTGCCAGCAGTCGCGCCGGGACAGCTGCAAATACGCAGTATTTT	CASSRAGTAANTQYF
-	TRBV4-1	few	TRBJ2-7	TGCGCCAGCAGCCAGGCGGGCATGTCCTACGAGCAGTACTTC	CASSQAGMSYEQYF
-	TRBV2	-	TRBJ2-5	TGTGCCAGCGGACCCACAGGGACGGAGACCCAGTACTTC	CASGPTGTETQYF
TRBD2	TRBV5-4	few	TRBJ2-6	TGTGCCAGCAGCTTGGGACTAGCGGGGGGCGCCCTCGGGGCCAACGTCCTGACTTTC	CASSLGLAGGALGANVLTF
-	TRBV11-2	-	TRBJ1-1	TGTGCCAGCAGCTCTACCGAGGGGCTTGAAGCTTTCTTT	CASSSTEGLEAFF
-	TRBV19	-	TRBJ1-4	TGTGCCAGTAGTATCACACACAGAGCAACTAATGAAAAACTGTTTTTT	CASSITHRATNEKLFF
TRBD1	TRBV6-5	-	TRBJ1-1	TGTGCCAGCAGTTACTCAGGGGGCGGCACTGAAGCTTTCTTT	CASSYSGGGTEAFF
-	TRBV7-2	-	TRBJ1-1	TGTGCCAGCAGCCTAAGGAGGGGCGATACTGAAGCTTTCTTT	CASSLRRGDTEAFF
-	TRBV6-1	-	TRBJ1-5	TGTGCCAGCAGTGAAGCCTATGGGGGTGAGCCCCAGCATTTT	CASSEAYGGEPQHF
-	TRBV28	few	TRBJ1-6	TGTGCCAGCAAAGAAACTAGGTCGGAGGACTTCGTTTCACCCCTCCACTTT	CASKETRSEDFVSPLHF
-	TRBV27	-	TRBJ1-5	TGTGCCAGCAGTTTAGGGGGGAGCAATCAGCCCCAGCATTTT	CASSLGGSNQPQHF
-	TRBV2	-	TRBJ1-4	TGTGCCAGCAGATACGGGAATGAAAAACTGTTTTTT	CASRYGNEKLFF
-	TRBV5-1	-	TRBJ1-2	TGCGCCAGCAGGCTGTCCCGCTTCTATGGCTACACCTTC	CASRLSRFYGYTF
-	TRBV18	-	TRBJ1-1	TGTGCCAGCTCACCATTCGGGAACACTGAAGCTTTCTTT	CASSPFGNTEAFF
-	TRBV7-6	-	TRBJ1-4	TGTGCCAGCAGCCCTGGCAACTTCGTTGAAAAACTGTTTTTT	CASSPGNFVEKLFF
-	TRBV2	-	TRBJ1-1	TGTGCCAGCAGTGAACTTGAGGGAGGGACCACTGAAGCTTTCTTT	CASSELEGGTTEAFF
TRBD1	TRBV7-9	-	TRBJ2-7	TGTGCCAGCAGCTTTACAGGGGGTAACTCCTACGAGCAGTACTTC	CASSFTGGNSYEQYF
-	TRBV5-8	-	TRBJ2-2	TGTGCCAGCAGCTCGACAGGTTGGAACACCGGGGAGCTGTTTTTT	CASSSTGWNTGELFF
-	TRBV5-4	-	TRBJ1-2	TGTGCCAGCAGCTTGGGGCGGTTGGAAGGCTACACCTTC	CASSLGRLEGYTF
-	TRBV5-1	-	TRBJ2-5	TGCGCCAGCAGCGCGTACCAAGAGACCCAGTACTTC	CASSAYQETQYF
-	TRBV10-3	-	TRBJ2-5	TGTGCCATCAGTGACCCACCGCCTCAAGACGGGACCCAGTACTTC	CAISDPPPQDGTQYF
TRBD1	TRBV15	-	TRBJ1-2	TGTGCCACCAGCAGAAGACAGGGACCGGGGGGCTACACCTTC	CATSRRQGPGGYTF
-	TRBV10-3	-	TRBJ2-7	TGTGCCATCAGTGGGCCTGGGGGGCTGTACGAGCAGTACTTC	CAISGPGGLYEQYF
-	TRBV9	-	TRBJ1-2	TGTGCCGCTCGGGGGGAAGGCTACACCTTC	CAARGEGYTF
-	TRBV6-5	-	TRBJ1-3	TGTGCCAGCAGTTACTCCCTGGCAGGGAGAAACACCATATATTTT	CASSYSLAGRNTIYF
-	TRBV5-1	-	TRBJ2-3	TGCGCCAGCAGCCTCCCCTTCACAGATACGCAGTATTTT	CASSLPFTDTQYF
-	TRBV4-3	-	TRBJ2-5	TGCGCCAGCAGCCAAGAAGTCGCTAGCCCAGAGACCCAGTACTTC	CASSQEVASPETQYF
-	TRBV28	-	TRBJ1-1	TGTGCCAGCAGTGCGCCAGGGGAGGTGGCTGAAGCTTTCTTT	CASSAPGEVAEAFF
TRBD2	TRBV29-1	-	TRBJ2-5	TGCAGCGTTGGAGGCGTGGGGGGGGAGACCCAGTACTTC	CSVGGVGGETQYF